These T cell receptor beta chains were read from a single sample in a study of molecular identifiers for immune sequencing clone quantification. Using its own MiXCR run on the PCR reads, TCRdb lists one record per CDR3 protein. The sample shows approximately 550,000 distinct CDR3 sequences, 25% of them seen only once. Sequenced material: naive CD8+ T cells from blood, with Jurkat cell RNA spiked in. The source of these receptors is a human donor in good health. Some libraries in this study had Jurkat cell RNA spiked in. Each CDR3 is given with its conserved first and last residue. A D gene is named only where the DNA matches it firmly. Rows may omit the clone size; those that give it use once, few, many or a size class.

few,TRBV20-1,.,TRBJ2-7,CSARLGGFDEQYF,TGCAGTGCTAGGTTAGGGGGATTCGACGAGCAGTACTTC
few,TRBV7-9,.,TRBJ1-1,CASSEGWQGNTEAFF,TGTGCCAGCAGTGAGGGCTGGCAGGGGAACACTGAAGCTTTCTTT
.,TRBV7-9,TRBD1,TRBJ2-7,CASSYGQGKFVEQYF,TGTGCCAGCAGCTACGGACAGGGAAAGTTTGTAGAGCAGTACTTC
.,TRBV19,.,TRBJ2-1,CASSIKAGLAADEQFF,TGTGCCAGTAGTATAAAAGCGGGTTTGGCGGCTGATGAGCAGTTCTTC
.,TRBV4-3,.,TRBJ2-7,CASSQDLASSTYEQYF,TGCGCCAGCAGCCAAGATCTAGCGAGTTCCACCTACGAGCAGTACTTC
.,TRBV10-3,TRBD1,TRBJ1-1,CAISEERTGTYTEAFF,TGTGCCATCAGTGAGGAGAGGACAGGGACTTACACTGAAGCTTTCTTT
many,TRBV7-9,.,TRBJ2-1,CASSLAGAADNEQFF,TGTGCCAGCAGCTTAGCGGGAGCTGCCGACAATGAGCAGTTCTTC
many,TRBV25-1,TRBD1,TRBJ2-3,CASKGQTAHTQYF,TGTGCCAGCAAGGGACAGACCGCTCATACGCAGTATTTT
.,TRBV7-9,TRBD1,TRBJ2-4,CASSLQGKRDIQYF,TGTGCCAGCAGCCTACAGGGGAAGAGGGACATTCAGTACTTC
.,TRBV5-3,TRBD2,TRBJ2-5,CASTSRAGAGETQYF,TGTGCCAGCACCTCCAGAGCGGGAGCGGGGGAGACCCAGTACTTC
few,TRBV2,.,TRBJ1-5,CASSELGGNQPQHF,TGTGCCAGCAGTGAATTGGGGGGCAATCAGCCCCAGCATTTT
few,TRBV30,.,TRBJ2-7,CAWTVEVAEQYF,TGTGCCTGGACAGTCGAGGTCGCCGAGCAGTACTTC
.,TRBV29-1,.,TRBJ1-2,CSVAPPAGYNYGYTF,TGCAGCGTTGCCCCCCCGGCAGGCTATAACTATGGCTACACCTTC
.,TRBV4-3,.,TRBJ1-1,CASSPGNVYSMNTEAFF,TGCGCCAGCAGCCCGGGGAATGTGTACTCGATGAACACTGAAGCTTTCTTT
few,TRBV2,TRBD2,TRBJ2-3,CASTERTSIPDTQYF,TGTGCCAGCACCGAGAGGACTAGTATACCAGATACGCAGTATTTT
few,TRBV12-3/TRBV12-4,TRBD1,TRBJ2-7,CASTDRVGSYEQYF,TGTGCCAGCACGGACAGGGTGGGATCCTACGAGCAGTACTTC
.,TRBV4-3,.,TRBJ2-7,CASSQDRFERGYEQYF,TGCGCTAGCAGCCAAGATCGGTTTGAGAGGGGCTACGAGCAGTACTTC
many,TRBV5-1,TRBD1,TRBJ1-5,CASSTGTGDQPQHF,TGCGCCAGCAGCACCGGGACAGGGGATCAGCCCCAGCATTTT
many,TRBV4-3,.,TRBJ1-1,CASSHPPHLAGHPNTEAFF,TGCGCCAGCAGCCACCCCCCACATCTTGCAGGACATCCGAACACTGAAGCTTTCTTT
.,TRBV3-1,TRBD2,TRBJ2-1,CASSPRLAGAGLNEQFF,TGTGCCAGCAGTCCTCGACTAGCGGGAGCCGGGTTGAATGAGCAGTTCTTC
many,TRBV14,.,TRBJ1-2,CASSQEYGTYGYTF,TGTGCCAGCAGCCAAGAGTACGGAACCTATGGCTACACCTTC
.,TRBV7-9,.,TRBJ2-3,CASISGATDTQYF,TGTGCCAGCATCTCGGGCGCCACAGATACGCAGTATTTT
.,TRBV11-2,.,TRBJ2-5,CASSLDFFTGPPQGTQYF,TGTGCCAGCAGCTTAGATTTTTTCACAGGCCCGCCCCAAGGGACCCAGTACTTC
.,TRBV28,TRBD1,TRBJ2-5,CASSFTGTGDPETQYF,TGTGCCAGCAGCTTCACCGGGACAGGGGACCCCGAGACCCAGTACTTC
few,TRBV13,.,TRBJ2-7,CASSLKGVLVGEQYF,TGTGCCAGCAGCTTAAAGGGAGTTTTGGTTGGCGAGCAGTACTTC
many,TRBV28,.,TRBJ2-7,CASAAVGLGEQYF,TGTGCCTCAGCGGCCGTAGGGCTCGGCGAGCAGTACTTC
.,TRBV11-2,TRBD1,TRBJ1-3,CASSSTRGQPAFWGNTIYF,TGTGCCAGCAGCTCCACAAGGGGACAGCCGGCGTTCTGGGGAAACACCATATATTTT
.,TRBV28,.,TRBJ1-4,CASSLEQLNEKLFF,TGTGCCAGCAGTTTGGAACAGCTTAATGAAAAACTGTTTTTT
.,TRBV12-3/TRBV12-4,.,TRBJ2-3,CASSFDPDTQYF,TGTGCCAGCAGTTTCGATCCCGATACGCAGTATTTT
few,TRBV4-1,.,TRBJ1-2,CASSRVTGTPFYGYTF,TGCGCCAGCAGCCGGGTGACAGGAACCCCCTTTTATGGCTACACCTTC
.,TRBV6-2/TRBV6-3,.,TRBJ2-3,CGSSEQGYTDTQYF,TGTGGCAGCAGTGAACAGGGTTACACAGATACCCAGTATTTT
.,TRBV6-5,TRBD2,TRBJ2-1,CASSSGSNYDEQFF,TGTGCCAGCAGTAGCGGGAGCAACTACGATGAGCAGTTCTTC
many,TRBV21-1,.,TRBJ2-4,CASSPRAAKNIQYF,TGTGCCAGCAGCCCAAGGGCGGCCAAAAACATTCAGTACTTC
.,TRBV7-3,.,TRBJ2-2,CASSLGLNTGELLF,TGTGCCAGCAGCTTAGGTCTTAACACCGGGGAGCTGCTTTTT
many,TRBV21-1,.,TRBJ2-2,CASRDRTNTGELFF,TGTGCCAGCAGGGACAGGACGAACACCGGGGAGCTGTTTTTT
.,TRBV12-3/TRBV12-4,.,TRBJ1-5,CASMEGMDTYSNQPQHF,TGTGCCAGCATGGAGGGCATGGACACCTATAGCAATCAGCCCCAGCATTTT
.,TRBV7-2,.,TRBJ2-1,CASSTQGSSYNKQFF,TGTGCCAGCAGCACCCAGGGGTCCAGCTACAATAAGCAGTTCTTC
.,TRBV18,.,TRBJ2-3,CASSPDISGTATQYF,TGTGCCAGCTCACCAGATATCTCGGGCACAGCTACGCAGTATTTT
.,TRBV6-2/TRBV6-3,.,TRBJ1-2,CASTVGANYGYTF,TGTGCCAGCACCGTGGGGGCTAACTATGGCTACACCTTC
few,TRBV5-1,.,TRBJ1-6,CASSLDGRFSSYNSPLHF,TGCGCCAGCAGCTTGGATGGCAGGTTTAGCTCCTATAATTCACCCCTCCACTTT
many,TRBV14,TRBD1,TRBJ1-2,CASSPTGNYGYTF,TGTGCCAGCAGCCCGACAGGGAACTATGGCTACACCTTC
many,TRBV7-9,.,TRBJ1-1,CASSSTGWSVNTEAFF,TGTGCCAGCAGCTCTACAGGGTGGTCTGTGAACACTGAAGCTTTCTTT
.,TRBV20-1,.,TRBJ2-5,CSASLTGRQKETQYF,TGCAGTGCTAGCTTAACCGGACGGCAAAAAGAGACCCAGTACTTC
few,TRBV3-1,TRBD2,TRBJ2-1,CASSQPTSGDNEQFF,TGTGCCAGCAGCCAACCGACTAGCGGAGACAATGAGCAGTTCTTC
few,TRBV3-1,.,TRBJ2-7,CASSYAGAGNYEQYF,TGTGCCAGCAGCTACGCCGGGGCGGGGAACTACGAGCAGTACTTC
.,TRBV19,.,TRBJ1-1,CASSIGPQARYTPHTEAFF,TGTGCCAGTAGTATAGGCCCGCAGGCCCGCTATACTCCTCACACTGAAGCTTTCTTT